A selection of T cell receptor beta chains follows, all from one sample in a study of vaccination and CD4 T cells after COVID-19. TCRdb re-analysed the PCR reads in MiXCR, keeping a single row per CDR3 protein. Of 15,000 to 17,000 distinct CDR3 sequences listed, less than 80% are singletons. Antigens for these TCRs are unknown. The sample consisted of CD4+ T cells from blood, cultured in vitro. Receptors were obtained from a human donor who had recovered from COVID-19. The CDR3 runs from the conserved cysteine through the conserved F or W. Only some rows state a clone size, as once, few, many or a class for expanded clones.

>TRBV10-3|-
CAISEQVGGGGYTF
>TRBV7-2|-
CASRLGPSNEQFF
>TRBV7-9|-
CASSPPRRGRTYGYTF
>TRBV6-5|-
CASSWGVTEAFF
>TRBV24-1|few
CATSNTNYGYTF
>TRBV20-1|-
CTSKTSTNSPLHF
>TRBV7-2|-
CASSLTSGFYNEQFF
>TRBV20-1|-
CSAKEGTDTQYF
>TRBV7-6|-
CASSFQGGTSGVGAQYF
>TRBV30|-
CAWSGGGGTQYF